A single sample is the source of the 6 T cell receptor beta chains below, sequenced in a study of cytomegalovirus exposure and HLA in healthy donors. 60 Vbeta and 13 Jbeta primers were used in PCR. Measured with immunoSEQ multiplex PCR; TCRdb has only the in-frame clones, and not every one. The sample records around 130,000 clones, around 67% being singletons. The specimen sequenced was PBMCs. The source of these receptors is a woman aged 35 to 49 in good health and CMV-seropositive.

This chain uses TRBV19 with TRBJ1-2; D might be TRBD1 (5 bases). CDR3 length: 12 amino acids. CDR1 is LNHDA and CDR2 is SQIVND in the germline V gene (reference sequence). V dropped 8 bases and J dropped 7 bases, with 14 bases sitting between them. As DNA, the CDR3 is TGTGCCAGTTTCCAGGGCACTCGTGGCTACACCTTC. Translation: CASFQGTRGYTF.

The rearrangement links TRBV28 to TRBJ1-1, with D hard to call. Germline CDR1 MDHEN, CDR2 SYDVKM. The germline V and J ends were trimmed by 7 bases and 4 bases, with 22 bases remaining between them. The CDR3 contains 16 residues. The CDR3 DNA is TGTGCCAGCAATAAAAGGGTCCCGGGGATTCGCACTGAAGCTTTCTTT. Residues: CASNKRVPGIRTEAFF.

The rearrangement joins TRBV11-2 to TRBJ2-5, with TRBD1 identical over 7 bases. Trimming cost V 4 bases and J 0 bases; bases outside gene matches: 2. CDR1 SGHAT and CDR2 FQNNGV come from the germline V gene. This CDR3 comprises 14 residues. The CDR3 loop reads CASSSGQYQETQYF. CDR3 sequence (DNA): TGTGCCAGCAGCTCGGGACAGTACCAAGAGACCCAGTACTTC.

In this sample, this clone turned up once. This chain links TRBV10-3 with TRBJ1-1; 8 nucleotides agree with TRBD1. V dropped 2 bases and J dropped 1; count of bases not matched to a gene: 3. Germline CDR1 is ENHRY and CDR2 is SYGVKD. There are 15 residues in the CDR3. This chain's CDR3 is CAISEGGQGNTEAFF. The CDR3 DNA follows: TGTGCCATCAGTGAGGGAGGACAGGGGAACACTGAAGCTTTCTTT.

Comments on this clone: One end of the junction fails to match germline, which may point to a read error. V usage is TRBV7-7 and J usage is TRBJ1-4, with a weak D call TRBD1 (5 bases). Germline V gene data show CDR1 as SSHAT and CDR2 as FNYEAQ (reference sequence). This CDR3 has 17 residues. For the CDR3, the DNA is TGTGCTAGCAGCTTAGGAGGCAGGGCCGGTTCTAATGAAAAACTGTTTTTT. It specifies CASSLGGRAGSNEKLFF. Full variable domain (missing parts from reference TRBV7-7 and TRBJ1-4): GAGVSQSPRYKVTKRGQDVTLRCDPISSHATLYWYQQALGQGPEFLTYFNYEAQPDKSGLPSDRFSAERPEGSISTLTIQRTEQRDSAMYRCASSLGGRAGSNEKLFFGSGTQLSVL.

The V and J genes are TRBV6-1 and TRBJ1-4; TRBD1 is a possible D gene (6 bases). From germline, CDR1 is MNHNS and CDR2 SASEGT. The CDR3 is 13 amino acids. V gave up 10 bases and J gave up 3 bases, with 12 bases separating them. The CDR3 sequence: CAKTDSPNEKLFF. CDR3 coding DNA: TGTGCCAAGACGGACAGCCCTAATGAAAAACTGTTTTTT.